This T cell receptor beta chain was recovered during a study of CD8 T cell repertoires and HIV-1 epitope variants. Overall study: Controls were a CMV, EBV and flu peptide pool, Ebola AY9 negative control, and no-peptide well. Enriched T cells were co-cultured with equal autologous T cell-negative cells. 1M T cells were kept uncultured as a baseline.

As regards this clone: The target antigen is unknown.

TCRdb's table, derived via immunoSEQ multiplex PCR, lists solely in-frame clones and lacks some. The sample yields 1,500 to 2,000 clones, roughly 73% seen once. This CDR3 region has 16 residues. V shed 0 bases, J shed 3 bases, and the junction held 4 bases outside the gene matches. Per the germline V gene, CDR1 is SGDLS and CDR2 is YYNGEE. The specimen was cultured CD8+ T cells derived from PBMCs. The TCR was taken from a male donor with HIV. The V call is TRBV9, the J call TRBJ2-1; 9 positions match TRBD2. CDR3: CASSVEASGDYNEQFF. In DNA, the CDR3 is TGTGCCAGCAGCGTAGAGGCTAGCGGGGACTACAATGAGCAGTTCTTC.